A single sample is the source of the 7 T cell receptor beta chains below, sequenced in a study of blood T cell repertoires in COVID-19 (TCRdb year 2020). Preparation of the library involved the immunoSEQ multiplex PCR assay. Imported from immuneACCESS, the table was reduced by TCRdb to in-frame sequences with V and J called. These copies leave out some clones; in studies compared against another copy, an unresolved V gene accounts for under half, and the cause of the remainder is not known. For this sample there are about 98,000 clones; around 82% appear just once. The top ten constitute about 11% of the sample. The specimen sequenced was peripheral blood. The receptors were sampled from a man between 70 and 80 years old with active or convalescent COVID-19.

The chain carries TRBV7-9 and TRBJ2-7; maybe TRBD2 (5 bases). V was clipped by 1 base and J by 5 bases, with 9 bases between them. Per the germline V gene, CDR1 is SEHNR and CDR2 is FQNEAQ (reference sequence). The CDR3 is 13 amino acids. In nucleotides, the CDR3 is TGTGCCAGCAGCTTAGTCGGGGTTGACGAGCAGTACTTC. It encodes CASSLVGVDEQYF.

The chain combines TRBV7-8 with TRBJ2-2; TRBD2 agrees at 8 bases. Germline CDR1 and CDR2: SGHVS and FQNEAQ. After removal of 2 bases from V and 7 bases from J, the junction contained 6 bases not matched to a gene. There are 15 residues in the CDR3. CDR3 in amino acids: CASSLRLALNGELFF. The CDR3 nucleotides read TGTGCCAGCAGCTTAAGACTAGCGCTAAACGGGGAGCTGTTTTTT.

This clone was picked up one time. The chain employs TRBV27 and TRBJ2-2; 8 nucleotides align to TRBD1. Unmatched junction bases numbered 11, after V lost 5 bases and J lost 6 bases. The length of the CDR3 is 16 residues. The germline CDR1 and CDR2 sequences are MNHEY and SMNVEV (reference sequence). This chain's CDR3 is CASSPRTGWMAGELFF. DNA for the CDR3: TGTGCCAGCAGTCCAAGGACAGGGTGGATGGCCGGGGAGCTGTTTTTT.

This sequence joins TRBV6-6 and TRBJ2-3, with unresolved D. Between the trimmed V and J ends, which lost 7 bases and 1 base, there was a span of 18 bases. The CDR3 is 16 residues long. Germline lookup yields CDR1 MNHNY and CDR2 SVGAGI (reference sequence). The CDR3 reads CASTARGSEGTDTQYF. CDR3 coding DNA: TGTGCCAGCACCGCTCGTGGCAGCGAGGGCACAGATACGCAGTATTTT.

This clone was counted once. Other DNA sequences in this sample translate to the same CDR3. The chain has TRBV7-9 and TRBJ2-7; 9 bases align to TRBD2. The CDR3 consists of 14 residues. The germline gives CDR1 SEHNR, CDR2 FQNEAQ (reference sequence). J gave up 4 bases and V 5 bases, and 6 bases lay outside the gene matches. As DNA, the CDR3 is TGTGCCAGCAGCCTGGCTAGCGGGGTTTACGAGCAGTACTTC. Protein sequence: CASSLASGVYEQYF.

In this sample, this clone turned up a few times. J is TRBJ2-2 and V is TRBV7-9; D may be TRBD2 (6 bases). CDR1 SEHNR and CDR2 FQNEAQ come from the germline V gene (reference sequence). V was trimmed by 2 bases and J by 0 bases, leaving 13 bases between them. The CDR3 has 17 residues. The CDR3 loop is CASSLKSGSANTGELFF. CDR3 DNA: TGTGCCAGCAGCTTAAAGAGCGGGTCCGCGAACACCGGGGAGCTGTTTTTT.

The J gene is TRBJ2-1, the V gene TRBV7-8; D is uncertain. Per germline, CDR1 SGHVS and CDR2 FQNEAQ. Trimming pared 1 base from V and 9 bases from J, leaving 7 bases between. CDR3 length: 12 amino acids. The CDR3 reads CASSLGSAEQFF. In nucleotides, the CDR3 is TGTGCCAGCAGCTTAGGAAGCGCTGAGCAGTTCTTC.